Listed here are 5 T cell receptor beta chains from one sample, sequenced in a study of CD8 T cells in ankylosing spondylitis. Whole-study findings and limits: Seemingly characteristic of ankylosing spondylitis blood was a TCR beta motif consisting of roughly 8 highly homologous variants.

TCRdb used MiXCR to reprocess the 5' RACE reads, holding one entry per CDR3 protein. The sample includes about 220,000 distinct CDR3 sequences, around 20% of them seen just once. These TCRs are of unknown antigen specificity. Material for sequencing was blood, either unsorted or a sorted T cell fraction (not recorded which). All receptors come from a male donor with ankylosing spondylitis.

The chain links TRBV12-5 to TRBJ2-1, with 11 bases that match TRBD2. The germline gives CDR1 LGHNT, CDR2 FRNRAP. The trim removed 0 bases at V and 5 bases at J, leaving 0 bases unmatched. This CDR3 has 15 amino acids. The CDR3 sequence is CASGLVGLADNEQFF. The CDR3 region has the DNA TGTGCTAGTGGTTTGGTGGGACTAGCGGACAATGAGCAGTTCTTC.

This clonotype was picked up a small number of times. The CDR3 loop is CASSVTGAGGYTF. CDR3 bases: TGTGCCAGCAGCGTAACAGGGGCGGGAGGCTACACCTTC. The rearrangement uses TRBV11-2 and TRBJ1-2; TRBD1 aligns across 7 bases. CDR1 and CDR2 from the germline V gene are SGHAT and FQNNGV. CDR3 size: 13 residues. The V segment lost 5 bases and the J segment 8 bases; nucleotides outside the gene matches: 8.

The genes are TRBV6-5 and TRBJ2-3; 8 nucleotides align to TRBD2. Per germline, CDR1 MNHEY and CDR2 SVGAGI. The ends lost 0 bases at V and 4 bases at J; junction bases unmatched: 6. The CDR3 is 16 amino acids. CDR3 bases: TGTGCCAGCAGTTACTCATCGGGAGGGCTCGCAGATACGCAGTATTTT. Amino acids: CASSYSSGGLADTQYF.

This clonotype has just a few counts. The J gene is TRBJ2-1, the V gene TRBV9; a weak D match, TRBD2 (6 bases). The germline V gene has CDR1 SGDLS and CDR2 YYNGEE. The CDR3 totals 15 residues. The V end was cut by 0 bases, the J end by 1 base, with 8 bases between. CDR3 bases: TGTGCCAGCAGCGTAGTGGGGGGATCCTACAATGAGCAGTTCTTC. It translates to CASSVVGGSYNEQFF.

The chain combines TRBV29-1 with TRBJ2-1; TRBD1 matches at 8 bases. Per germline, CDR1 SQVTM and CDR2 ANQGSEA. The CDR3 runs 17 residues. The V gene end was trimmed by 0 bases and the J gene end by 2 bases; junction bases not matched to a gene: 9. CDR3 sequence reads: CSVEDLGQGNPYNEQFF. The CDR3 DNA follows: TGCAGCGTTGAAGATCTAGGACAGGGAAATCCCTACAATGAGCAGTTCTTC.